A selection of T cell receptor beta chains follows, all from one sample in a study of OX40 agonist ivuxolimab in advanced cancers. Some clones are missing from TCRdb's copy, which holds only in-frame ones; the method was immunoSEQ multiplex PCR. The table has around 100,000 clones, 70% to 90% seen once. The sequenced sample was CD4+ or CD8+ T cells sorted from blood, obtained in a trial of the OX40 agonist ivuxolimab. The origin of the receptors is an adult with an advanced solid tumor such as melanoma, head and neck, liver or kidney cancer. CDR3s include the opening cysteine and the closing phenylalanine or tryptophan. Each record gives: J gene, D gene, V gene, clone size, CDR3 protein, CDR3 DNA. A D gene is named only where the DNA matches it firmly. Size is stated for part of the rows, as once, few or many counts, or as a class when the clone is expanded.

J: TRBJ1-1; D: -; V: TRBV28; size: -; CDR3: CASSLLFGEAFF; DNA: TGTGCCAGCAGTTTACTCTTTGGGGAAGCTTTCTTT
J: TRBJ2-7; D: -; V: TRBV2; size: -; CDR3: CASSEGPDHRYEQYF; DNA: TGTGCCAGCAGTGAAGGTCCCGACCATAGGTACGAGCAGTACTTC
J: TRBJ2-1; D: -; V: TRBV7-8; size: -; CDR3: CASSNKPGATSYNEQFF; DNA: TGTGCCAGCAGCAACAAACCAGGGGCCACCTCCTACAATGAGCAGTTCTTC
J: TRBJ1-1; D: TRBD1; V: TRBV19; size: -; CDR3: CASSIAGQGGTEAFF; DNA: TGTGCCAGTAGTATAGCGGGACAGGGAGGCACTGAAGCTTTCTTT
J: TRBJ1-3; D: -; V: TRBV5-1; size: once; CDR3: CASSLAGQTGNTIYF; DNA: TGCGCCAGCAGCTTGGCGGGTCAGACTGGAAACACCATATATTTT
J: TRBJ2-7; D: -; V: TRBV7-3; size: -; CDR3: CASSTGPRGEQYF; DNA: TGTGCCAGCAGCACAGGGCCTCGAGGGGAGCAGTACTTC
J: TRBJ1-1; D: -; V: TRBV28; size: -; CDR3: CASSLLQGSTEAFF; DNA: TGTGCCAGCAGTTTGCTTCAGGGGAGCACTGAAGCTTTCTTT
J: TRBJ1-1; D: -; V: TRBV6-1; size: once; CDR3: CASSEFRGLNTEAFF; DNA: TGTGCCAGCAGTGAATTTAGGGGCCTGAACACTGAAGCTTTCTTT
J: TRBJ1-1; D: -; V: TRBV28; size: -; CDR3: CASEMSGGSTEAFF; DNA: TGTGCCAGCGAGATGTCGGGGGGGAGCACTGAAGCTTTCTTT
J: TRBJ2-2; D: -; V: TRBV29-1; size: -; CDR3: CSVDGGRTGELFF; DNA: TGCAGCGTTGACGGGGGCCGGACCGGGGAGCTGTTTTTT
J: TRBJ2-1; D: -; V: TRBV5-4; size: -; CDR3: CASSWPGTEQFF; DNA: TGTGCCAGCAGCTGGCCCGGGACGGAGCAGTTCTTC
J: TRBJ2-5; D: -; V: TRBV5-1; size: -; CDR3: CASSLEPRTQETQYF; DNA: TGCGCCAGCAGCTTGGAACCTCGGACCCAAGAGACCCAGTACTTC
J: TRBJ2-2; D: -; V: TRBV4-1; size: -; CDR3: CASSQVRLAGNTGELFF; DNA: TGCGCCAGCAGCCAAGTCAGACTGGCAGGGAACACCGGGGAGCTGTTTTTT
J: TRBJ2-2; D: -; V: TRBV6-1; size: -; CDR3: CASSFLVANTGELFF; DNA: TGTGCCAGCAGCTTTCTAGTAGCGAACACCGGGGAGCTGTTTTTT
J: TRBJ1-1; D: -; V: TRBV19; size: -; CDR3: CASSISPGMNTEAFF; DNA: TGTGCCAGTAGTATTAGCCCCGGGATGAACACTGAAGCTTTCTTT
J: TRBJ2-7; D: -; V: TRBV5-1; size: once; CDR3: CASSLRLAGASYEQYF; DNA: TGCGCCAGCAGCTTGAGGCTGGCAGGGGCATCCTACGAGCAGTACTTC
J: TRBJ2-1; D: -; V: TRBV5-1; size: once; CDR3: CASSLAGGVSYNEQFF; DNA: TGCGCCAGCAGCTTGGCCGGAGGGGTCTCCTACAATGAGCAGTTCTTC
J: TRBJ2-7; D: -; V: TRBV10-1; size: -; CDR3: CASSEAGSGPHEQYF; DNA: TGCGCCAGCAGTGAGGCGGGATCTGGTCCCCACGAGCAGTACTTC
J: TRBJ1-6; D: -; V: TRBV10-1; size: -; CDR3: CASPGSQLLPPWFNTYNSPLHF; DNA: TGCGCCAGCCCCGGGTCCCAGTTATTACCGCCCTGGTTTAACACCTATAATTCACCCCTCCACTTT
J: TRBJ2-7; D: TRBD1; V: TRBV6-1; size: once; CDR3: CASEVGQGASEQYF; DNA: TGTGCCAGCGAGGTTGGACAGGGGGCTTCCGAGCAGTACTTC
J: TRBJ1-1; D: -; V: TRBV29-1; size: -; CDR3: CSVDPRRNTEAFF; DNA: TGCAGCGTTGACCCCAGGAGAAACACTGAAGCTTTCTTT
J: TRBJ2-5; D: TRBD2; V: TRBV11-2; size: -; CDR3: CASSRTSGGIETQYF; DNA: TGTGCCAGCAGCCGAACTAGCGGGGGTATTGAGACCCAGTACTTC
J: TRBJ1-1; D: -; V: TRBV7-6; size: -; CDR3: CASSLGLGGSTEAFF; DNA: TGTGCCAGCAGCTTAGGCCTGGGTGGGAGCACTGAAGCTTTCTTT
J: TRBJ2-3; D: -; V: TRBV11-2; size: once; CDR3: CASSLRSASTDTQYF; DNA: TGTGCCAGCAGCTTACGGAGCGCCTCCACAGATACGCAGTATTTT
J: TRBJ2-2; D: -; V: TRBV15; size: once; CDR3: CATSRIRGGSPGELFF; DNA: TGTGCCACCAGCAGGATAAGGGGTGGGTCGCCCGGGGAGCTGTTTTTT
J: TRBJ1-4; D: -; V: TRBV27; size: -; CDR3: CASRTNIGKLFF; DNA: TGTGCCAGCAGAACGAACATTGGAAAACTGTTTTTT
J: TRBJ2-5; D: TRBD1; V: TRBV11-2; size: -; CDR3: CASSYSPGQQETQYF; DNA: TGTGCCAGCAGCTATTCACCGGGACAGCAAGAGACCCAGTACTTC
J: TRBJ2-5; D: -; V: TRBV11-3; size: -; CDR3: CASSYASGSQETQYF; DNA: TGTGCCAGCAGCTACGCGTCTGGGAGCCAAGAGACCCAGTACTTC
J: TRBJ2-5; D: -; V: TRBV10-1; size: -; CDR3: CASSDADLETQYF; DNA: TGCGCCAGCAGTGACGCGGATCTGGAGACCCAGTACTTC